The 5 T cell receptor beta chains reported below all come from one sample, sequenced in a study of early stage breast cancer tumors. The method was immunoSEQ multiplex PCR; TCRdb's version includes in-frame clones alone and lacks a portion of them. Of over 40,000 clones listed, roughly 73% were seen once; the top ten hold around 3.4%. The sample taken for sequencing was blood. These receptor sequences come from a middle-aged person with breast cancer.

V and J are TRBV5-4 and TRBJ2-1; no firm D call. Trimming removed 4 bases at V and 9 bases at J, with 14 bases between. This CDR3 spans 13 amino acids. In germline, CDR1 is SGHNT, CDR2 YYREEE (reference sequence). The CDR3 region is CASSPENWGEQFF. CDR3 coding DNA: TGTGCCAGCAGCCCGGAAAACTGGGGTGAGCAGTTCTTC.

V is TRBV28 and J is TRBJ2-7, with D maybe TRBD2 (6 bases). Germline V gene lookup returns CDR1 MDHEN and CDR2 SYDVKM. Trimming stripped 1 base from V and 3 bases from J, with 25 bases between. The CDR3 runs to 19 residues. CDR3 DNA sequence: TGTGCCAGCAGTTTATTAAGACTAGGGGCAGGGACCACCAACTACGAGCAGTACTTC. As protein: CASSLLRLGAGTTNYEQYF. Combining the CDR3 with reference TRBV28 and TRBJ2-7 gives the whole variable domain DVKVTQSSRYLVKRTGEKVFLECVQDMDHENMFWYRQDPGLGLRLIYFSYDVKMKEKGDIPEGYSVSREKKERFSLILESASTNQTSMYLCASSLLRLGAGTTNYEQYFGPGTRLTVT.

The rearrangement links TRBV10-3 to TRBJ2-5; TRBD2 agrees at 10 bases. The J segment lost 5 bases and the V segment lost 10 bases, leaving 4 bases of the junction unmatched. The CDR3 length is 12 residues. Germline-derived CDR1 and CDR2 are ENHRY and SYGVKD. The DNA of the CDR3 is TGTGCCACTAGCGGGAGCACGGAGACCCAGTACTTC. This sequence encodes CATSGSTETQYF.

The chain recombines TRBV9 with TRBJ2-7, with D tentatively TRBD2 (6 bases). The CDR3 covers 16 residues. V was cut by 4 bases and J by 2 bases, with 19 bases left in between. CDR1 is SGDLS and CDR2 is YYNGEE in the germline V gene. CDR3 sequence: CASSPKGLPDTYEQYF. The CDR3 DNA reads TGTGCCAGCAGCCCAAAGGGACTCCCCGACACCTACGAGCAGTACTTC.

The chain links TRBV2 to TRBJ2-7; 8 nucleotides match TRBD1. This CDR3 is built from 14 residues. Germline assignment: CDR1 SNHLY and CDR2 FYNNEI. The junction had 10 bases not matched to a gene; V was cut back by 11 bases and J by 1 base. The CDR3 DNA follows: TGTGCCGGTGCGTCCGGGACAGGATCCTACGAGCAGTACTTC. Translated, it gives CAGASGTGSYEQYF.